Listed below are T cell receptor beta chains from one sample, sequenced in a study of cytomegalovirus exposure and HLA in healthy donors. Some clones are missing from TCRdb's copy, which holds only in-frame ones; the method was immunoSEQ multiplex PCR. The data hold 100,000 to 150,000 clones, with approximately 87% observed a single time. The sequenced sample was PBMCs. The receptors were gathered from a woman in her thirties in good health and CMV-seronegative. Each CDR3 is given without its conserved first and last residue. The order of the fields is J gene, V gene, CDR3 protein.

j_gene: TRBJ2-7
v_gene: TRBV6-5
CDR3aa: ASESGRTGEQY

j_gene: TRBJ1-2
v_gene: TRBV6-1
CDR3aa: ASSDTPGQGILGYT

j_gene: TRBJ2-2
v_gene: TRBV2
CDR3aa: ASKFSGGFGELF

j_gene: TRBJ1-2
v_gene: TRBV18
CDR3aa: ASSTRPAANYGYT

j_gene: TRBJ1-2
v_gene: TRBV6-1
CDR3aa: ASSSDRIGHYGYP

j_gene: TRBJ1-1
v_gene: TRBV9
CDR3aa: ASSVGGYTEAF

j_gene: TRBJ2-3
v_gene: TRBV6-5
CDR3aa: ASSSLTDTQY

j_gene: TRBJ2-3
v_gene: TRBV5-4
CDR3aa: ASRRGGDFRNTDTQY

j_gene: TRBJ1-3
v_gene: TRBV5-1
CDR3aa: ASSQQGASGNTIY

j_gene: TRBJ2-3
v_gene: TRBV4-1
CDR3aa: ASSARGSGYTDTQY

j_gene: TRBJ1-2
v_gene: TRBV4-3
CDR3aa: ASSQDRWGNYGYT

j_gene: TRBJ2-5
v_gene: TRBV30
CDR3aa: AWSGGGQGEGETQY

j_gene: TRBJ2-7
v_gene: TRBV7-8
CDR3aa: ASSVQGHEQY

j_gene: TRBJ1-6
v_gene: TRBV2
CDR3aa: ATRTGDNSPLH

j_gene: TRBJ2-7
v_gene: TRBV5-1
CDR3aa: ASSLTSGRLYEQY

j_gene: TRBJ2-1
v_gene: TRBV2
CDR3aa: ASSGPRDSYNEQF

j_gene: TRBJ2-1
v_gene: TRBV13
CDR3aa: ASSTQVLAEHYNEQF

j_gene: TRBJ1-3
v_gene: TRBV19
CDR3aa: ASTQQTSGNTIY

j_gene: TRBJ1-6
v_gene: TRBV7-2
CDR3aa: ASSFDRGMNSPLH

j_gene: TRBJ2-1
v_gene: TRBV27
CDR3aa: AVGVDEQF

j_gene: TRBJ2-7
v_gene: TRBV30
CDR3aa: AWSVKGFRYEQY

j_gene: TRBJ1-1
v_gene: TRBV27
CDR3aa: ASSLGQVGNTEAF

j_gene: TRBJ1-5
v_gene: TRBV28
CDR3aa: ASSLWGSNQPQH

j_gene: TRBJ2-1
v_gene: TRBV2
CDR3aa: ASRLYNEQF

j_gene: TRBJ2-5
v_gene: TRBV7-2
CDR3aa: ASSLKLAGPWGETQY

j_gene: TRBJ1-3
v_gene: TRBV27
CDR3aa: ASKMLETVSGNTIY

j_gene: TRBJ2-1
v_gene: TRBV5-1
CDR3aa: ASSLTGTNEQF

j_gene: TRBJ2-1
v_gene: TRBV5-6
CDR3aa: ASSPYAREAVSEQF

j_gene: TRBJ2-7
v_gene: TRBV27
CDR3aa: ASSYKGQMYEQY

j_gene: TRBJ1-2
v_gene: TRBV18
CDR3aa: ASSPTDRGHGYT

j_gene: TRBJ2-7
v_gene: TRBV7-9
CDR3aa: ASSLMGASYEQY

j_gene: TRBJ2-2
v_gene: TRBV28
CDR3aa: ASSFWTGANTGELF

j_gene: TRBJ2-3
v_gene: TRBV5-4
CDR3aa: ASKRGGDRTDTQY

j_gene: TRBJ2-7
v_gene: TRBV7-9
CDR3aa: ASSPTPGQGSYEQY

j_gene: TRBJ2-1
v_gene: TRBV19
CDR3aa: ASSSLPGLGNEQF

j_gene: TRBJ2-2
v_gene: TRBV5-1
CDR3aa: ASSLGGLWSGELF

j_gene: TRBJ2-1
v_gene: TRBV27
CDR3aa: ASSLSLFSSYNEQF

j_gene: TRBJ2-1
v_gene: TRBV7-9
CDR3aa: ASSKGVSPYNEQF

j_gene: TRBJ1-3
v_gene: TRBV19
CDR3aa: ASSPGISGNTIY

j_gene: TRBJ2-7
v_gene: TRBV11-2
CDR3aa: ASSQGTLGSYEQY

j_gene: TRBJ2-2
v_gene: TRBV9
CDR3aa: ASSARLAEYTGELF

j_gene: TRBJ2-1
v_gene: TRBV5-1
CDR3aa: ASSLGHINPPNEQF

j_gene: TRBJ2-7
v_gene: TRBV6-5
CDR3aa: ASSYSRGNYEQY

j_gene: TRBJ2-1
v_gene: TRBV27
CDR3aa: ASSYGHPEGNEQF

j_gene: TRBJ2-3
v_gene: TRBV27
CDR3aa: ASSYQGLDTQY

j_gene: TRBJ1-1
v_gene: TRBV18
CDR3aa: ASSPETVIMNTEAF

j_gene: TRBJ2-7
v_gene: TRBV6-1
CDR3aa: ASSEPQGSISYEQY

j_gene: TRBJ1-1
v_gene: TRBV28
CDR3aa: ASTQGGNTEAF